One sample yielded the 31 T cell receptor beta chains listed below, sequenced in a study of T cell repertoires in cytomegalovirus infection. TCRdb redid the calling of the reads with MiXCR, one entry per CDR3 protein. This table has 630,000 or so distinct CDR3 sequences, 24% appearing once. Source material: CD8+ T cells from PBMCs. These receptors originate from a human donor in good health (CMV status not recorded). Some clones in this sample may be carry-over from other donors' samples.

This chain connects TRBV6-6 to TRBJ1-1, with D uncertain. CDR3 length equals 15 residues. CDR1 and CDR2 from the germline V gene are MNHNY and SVGAGI (reference sequence). Trimming took off 4 bases at V and 4 bases at J, with 16 bases between the two ends. CDR3 DNA: TGTGCCAGCAGTTCTGCGGGCCTCGCATGCACTGAAGCTTTCTTT. It encodes CASSSAGLACTEAFF.

In its sample, this clonotype was seen many times. The chain recombines TRBV7-2 with TRBJ2-7; unclear D gene. Trimming cost V 4 bases and J 4 bases, with 8 bases left between them. The CDR3 is 12 amino acids. Germline CDR1 reads SGHTA; CDR2 reads FQGNSA. CDR3 residues: CASSSIIYEQYF. The CDR3, as DNA: TGTGCCAGCAGCTCTATAATTTACGAGCAGTACTTC.

There are many counts of this clonotype. The genes are TRBV28 and TRBJ1-4; no reliable D call. Trimming pared 5 bases from V and 8 bases from J, leaving 18 bases between. This CDR3 is built from 15 residues. Germline-derived CDR1 and CDR2 are MDHEN and SYDVKM. The CDR3 spells CASSPEYREGEKLFF. CDR3 sequence (DNA): TGTGCCAGCAGTCCGGAATACAGAGAAGGGGAAAAACTGTTTTTT. The full variable domain, completed using reference TRBV28 and TRBJ1-4, is DVKVTQSSRYLVKRTGEKVFLECVQDMDHENMFWYRQDPGLGLRLIYFSYDVKMKEKGDIPEGYSVSREKKERFSLILESASTNQTSMYLCASSPEYREGEKLFFGSGTQLSVL.

The sample holds a few counts of this clonotype. This chain connects TRBV6-5 to TRBJ2-5; 7 positions match TRBD2. Germline V gene data show CDR1 as MNHEY and CDR2 as SVGAGI. The CDR3 has 14 residues. V shed 2 bases and J 3 bases; nucleotides not matched to a gene: 3. The CDR3 DNA follows: TGTGCCAGCAGTTACAGGCTAGCGGAAGAGACCCAGTACTTC. Its protein product is CASSYRLAEETQYF.

Remarks on this clonotype: A single base separates this from a much larger clone, so it may be a read error. The rearrangement links TRBV28 to TRBJ2-3, with TRBD2 matching over 8 bases. The CDR3 totals 21 residues. With V trimmed by 8 bases and J by 2 bases, 27 bases remained unmatched. Germline assignment: CDR1 MDHEN and CDR2 SYDVKM. CDR3 sequence: CASRSRVAGRGGRDLTDTQYF. CDR3 bases: TGTGCCAGCCGTTCCCGGGTGGCAGGACGGGGGGGGAGGGACCTCACAGATACGCAGTATTTT.

This clonotype was recorded at least ten times. The CDR3 here is CASSLRGGGPGGTQYF. CDR3 nucleotide sequence: TGTGCCAGCAGTCTGAGGGGCGGGGGACCAGGGGGTACGCAGTATTTT. J is TRBJ2-3 and V is TRBV25-1; D may match TRBD1 or TRBD2 (7 bases each). This CDR3 region has 16 residues. Trimming stripped 5 bases from V and 8 bases from J, with 23 bases between. Germline CDR1 MGHDK, CDR2 SYGVNS.

A few counts support this clonotype. This chain links TRBV12-3 or TRBV12-4 with TRBJ2-1; TRBD2 agrees at 8 bases. The CDR3 has 16 amino acids. V shed 8 bases, J shed 0 bases, and the junction held 9 bases outside the gene matches. CDR3 DNA: TGTGCCAGCTGGGCGGGGGGACTTAGCTCCTACAATGAGCAGTTCTTC. Encoded protein: CASWAGGLSSYNEQFF.

This clonotype was seen a handful of times. The rearrangement uses TRBV28 and TRBJ1-6; perhaps TRBD1 as D (5 bases). From germline, CDR1 is MDHEN and CDR2 SYDVKM. The CDR3 consists of 10 residues. V shed 9 bases and J shed 15 bases, with 12 bases lying between them. The CDR3 bases are TGTGCCAGTCGTCGGGGGGACCTCCACTTT. It codes for CASRRGDLHF.

With regard to this clonotype: Since a much larger clone is just one base distant, this may be a read error. This is likely a read error, given that the CDR3 carries no conserved phenylalanine or tryptophan at its end. The chain is built from TRBV11-1 and TRBJ2-2, with D perhaps matching TRBD2 (6 bases). The CDR3 sequence is 16 residues long. Trimming stripped 1 base from V and 4 bases from J, with 13 bases between. Germline V gene sequence: CDR1 SGHAT, CDR2 FQDESV (reference sequence). CDR3 DNA sequence: TGTGCCAGCAGCTTAGGGGAGGTAGGGGCCACCGGGGAGCTGTTTTCT. Translated: CASSLGEVGATGELFS.

A note on this clonotype: Since a much larger clone is just one base distant, this may be a read error. The chain has TRBV7-6 and TRBJ2-3; 12 nucleotides agree with TRBD2. The CDR3 covers 17 residues. CDR1 and CDR2 (germline): SGHVS, FNYEAQ. The CDR3 bases are TGTGTCAGCATCAACCCTTCTAGCGGGGGGGCCTTAGATACGCAGTATTTT. It is translated as CVSINPSSGGALDTQYF.

This clonotype came up a few times. Germline and junction disagree at one end, which may indicate a read error. The chain combines TRBV6-6 with TRBJ2-6, with D perhaps matching TRBD1 (6 bases). There are 14 residues in the CDR3. Germline V gene data show CDR1 as MNHNY and CDR2 as SVGAGI (reference sequence). CDR3 residues: CGARGTSGANVLTF. CDR3 coding DNA: TGCGGGGCTAGGGGGACCTCTGGGGCCAACGTCCTGACTTTC.

The rearrangement links TRBV3-1 to TRBJ2-7, with 9 bases identical to TRBD2. This CDR3 comprises 17 residues. CDR1 is LGHDT, CDR2 YNNKEL, per germline (reference sequence). V lost 0 bases to trimming and J lost 1 base; unmatched junction nucleotides: 7. CDR3 in DNA: TGTGCCAGCAGCCAAGATAGGGGTAGCGGGGGTTCCTACGAGCAGTACTTC. It yields the protein CASSQDRGSGGSYEQYF.

V gene TRBV12-3 or TRBV12-4 combines with J gene TRBJ2-2, with TRBD2 matching 9 bases. The CDR3 is 18 amino acids. J lost 0 bases, V lost 7 bases, and 12 bases had no gene match. The chain's CDR3 is CASTLSPGGGANTGELFF. CDR3 DNA: TGTGCCAGCACCCTCTCCCCGGGCGGGGGGGCGAACACCGGGGAGCTGTTTTTT.

Only a few counts were recorded for this clonotype. The chain combines TRBV6-4 with TRBJ2-3; D perhaps matches TRBD2 (6 bases). Germline V CDR1 and CDR2: MRHNA, SNTAGT. Trimming left V 7 bases short and J 2 bases short, with 13 bases between. The CDR3 runs 14 residues. The CDR3: CASKAGPDTDTQYF. CDR3 DNA: TGTGCCAGCAAAGCGGGTCCCGACACAGATACGCAGTATTTT.

This clonotype was seen a few times. This chain uses TRBV12-3 or TRBV12-4 with TRBJ1-4; 11 bases fit TRBD1. V lost 6 bases and J lost 7; bases outside the gene matches: 13. The CDR3 consists of 17 residues. The CDR3 protein is CASSPTGQGVNGEKLFF. Here the CDR3 DNA reads TGTGCCAGCAGCCCGACGGGACAGGGGGTGAACGGTGAAAAACTGTTTTTT.

The gene calls are TRBV27 and TRBJ2-5; 7 positions agree with TRBD1. Germline values: CDR1 MNHEY, CDR2 SMNVEV (reference sequence). Losses at the gene ends were 4 bases for V and 3 bases for J; bases not matched to a gene: 5. The CDR3 length is 14 residues. The CDR3 DNA reads as TGTGCCAGCAGTTCACGACAGGGAAAAGAGACCCAGTACTTC. This sequence encodes CASSSRQGKETQYF.

The V and J genes are TRBV15 and TRBJ1-2; 9 positions match TRBD1. Germline CDR1 and CDR2: LNHNV and YYDKDF (reference sequence). CDR3 length equals 15 residues. Losses at the gene ends were 4 bases for V and 4 bases for J; bases not matched to a gene: 7. Here the CDR3 DNA reads TGTGCCACCAGCACCCGTACAGGGGGCCCCTATGGCTACACCTTC. It translates to CATSTRTGGPYGYTF.

V is TRBV7-6 and J is TRBJ2-1, with D unclear. Looked up from germline, CDR1 is SGHVS and CDR2 is FNYEAQ. This CDR3 contains 15 residues. V lost 2 bases, J lost 2 bases, and 10 bases lay in between. CDR3 bases: TGTGCCAGCAGCTTATTTAGGGCTGCCTACAATGAGCAGTTCTTC. Protein: CASSLFRAAYNEQFF. The whole variable domain, filled in from reference TRBV7-6 and TRBJ2-1, reads GAGVSQSPRYKVTKRGQDVALRCDPISGHVSLYWYRQALGQGPEFLTYFNYEAQQDKSGLPNDRFSAERPEGSISTLTIQRTEQRDSAMYRCASSLFRAAYNEQFFGPGTRLTVL.

The chain is built from TRBV20-1 and TRBJ1-6, with 8 nucleotides matching TRBD1. V dropped 3 bases and J dropped 0; count of bases not matched to a gene: 10. The CDR3 extends over 18 amino acids. Germline CDR1 reads DFQATT; CDR2 reads SNEGSKA (reference sequence). CDR3 nucleotides: TGCAGTGCTAGCCTGGACAGGGACAGGAGCTCCTATAATTCACCCCTCCACTTT. Protein sequence: CSASLDRDRSSYNSPLHF.

V and J are TRBV6-2 or TRBV6-3 and TRBJ1-2, with no clear D. Trimming cost V 10 bases and J 0 bases, with 12 bases left between them. The V gene's germline CDR1 is MNHEY and CDR2 SVGEGT. The CDR3 covers 13 residues. The CDR3 loop is CATLDRSNYGYTF. CDR3 DNA sequence: TGTGCCACTTTAGACCGATCTAACTATGGCTACACCTTC.

This clonotype was observed a few times. V usage is TRBV20-1 and J usage is TRBJ2-2, with 8 nucleotides matching TRBD1. Germline-derived CDR1 and CDR2 are DFQATT and SNEGSKA (reference sequence). The CDR3 covers 14 residues. The CDR3 sequence: CRAWDRLNTGELFF. The CDR3 nucleotides read TGCAGGGCGTGGGACAGGTTAAACACCGGGGAGCTGTTTTTT.

About this clonotype: An end of the junction differs from the germline gene, which may be a read error. The chain couples TRBV20-1 to TRBJ2-3, with D perhaps matching TRBD1 (6 bases). Germline V lookup: CDR1 DFQATT, CDR2 SNEGSKA (reference sequence). The CDR3 runs to 19 residues. The chain's CDR3 is CSASEGVGCVGTIKDMQYF. The CDR3 DNA reads TGCAGTGCTAGTGAGGGTGTGGGATGCGTCGGGACAATTAAAGATATGCAGTATTTT.

V is TRBV5-1 and J is TRBJ2-5; 11 positions agree with TRBD1. With V trimmed by 4 bases and J by 5 bases, 7 bases remained unmatched. Germline assignment: CDR1 SGHRS and CDR2 YFSETQ. The CDR3 runs 15 residues. The DNA of the CDR3 is TGCGCCAGCAGCCCCGGGGACAGGGGGTTTGAGACCCAGTACTTC. It encodes CASSPGDRGFETQYF. Based on the CDR3 plus reference TRBV5-1 and TRBJ2-5, the full variable domain is KAGVTQTPRYLIKTRGQQVTLSCSPISGHRSVSWYQQTPGQGLQFLFEYFSETQRNKGNFPGRFSGRQFSNSRSEMNVSTLELGDSALYLCASSPGDRGFETQYFGPGTRLLVL.

This clonotype was found a few times. The gene calls are TRBV4-2 and TRBJ2-1; D may be TRBD2 (6 bases). The CDR3 covers 16 residues. V lost 0 bases and J lost 8, with 17 bases in between. Germline V gene sequence: CDR1 LGHNA, CDR2 YNFKEQ. In DNA form, the CDR3 reads TGTGCCAGCAGCCAAGAAGGGGCTAGCGCCTTCGATGAGCAGTTCTTC. Translation: CASSQEGASAFDEQFF.

The chain joins TRBV28 to TRBJ2-3, with 7 bases identical to TRBD1. CDR1 and CDR2 (germline): MDHEN, SYDVKM. The ends lost 2 bases at V and 3 bases at J; junction bases unmatched: 14. The CDR3 sequence is 18 residues long. CDR3 in amino acids: CASSLSLRDSERTDTQYF. The CDR3 region has the DNA TGTGCCAGCAGTTTAAGTCTAAGGGACAGCGAGAGAACAGATACGCAGTATTTT.

Regarding this clonotype: A much larger clone differs by one base, so this may be a read error. The chain is built from TRBV25-1 and TRBJ1-3; perhaps TRBD1 as D (5 bases). The V gene's germline CDR1 is MGHDK and CDR2 SYGVNS. CDR3 length: 14 amino acids. Here the CDR3 reads CASSDRGSENTIYF. The CDR3 nucleotides are TGTGCCAGCAGTGATCGGGGGTCTGAAAACACCATATATTTT.

Remarks on this clonotype: At one of its ends the junction is not consistent with the germline gene, which may arise from a read error. CDR3 sequence: CASNQGVAAGDSTGELFF. The DNA of the CDR3 is TGTGCCAGCAACCAAGGAGTAGCAGCAGGGGACTCTACCGGGGAGCTGTTTTTT. The gene calls are TRBV14 and TRBJ2-2; perhaps D is TRBD1 or TRBD2 (6 bases each). CDR1 is SGHDN and CDR2 is FVKESK in the germline V gene. This CDR3 is 18 amino acids long.

V usage is TRBV7-8 and J usage is TRBJ2-5; 9 nucleotides align to TRBD2. This CDR3 has 15 residues. The V gene's germline CDR1 is SGHVS and CDR2 FQNEAQ. Losses at the gene ends were 1 base for V and 1 base for J; bases not matched to a gene: 1. The CDR3 DNA sequence: TGTGCCAGCAGCTTAGGGCGGGGGGGCCAAGAGACCCAGTACTTC. Protein: CASSLGRGGQETQYF.

The V gene is TRBV7-9, the J gene TRBJ1-2; the match to TRBD1 covers 12 bases. This CDR3 spans 16 amino acids. V lost 7 bases, J lost 7 bases, and 13 bases stayed unmatched. Germline CDR1 is SEHNR and CDR2 is FQNEAQ (reference sequence). CDR3 nucleotides: TGTGCCAGCACCCCGAGGGACAGGGGGCCTGCTGGTGGCTACACCTTC. It encodes CASTPRDRGPAGGYTF.

The rearrangement links TRBV7-6 to TRBJ2-5; 8 bases fit TRBD2. V lost 2 bases and J lost 6; bases outside the gene matches: 5. Germline V gene lookup returns CDR1 SGHVS and CDR2 FNYEAQ. This CDR3 region has 14 residues. The CDR3 region is CASSLPGGRKTQYF. In DNA, the CDR3 is TGTGCCAGCAGCTTACCGGGGGGGCGAAAGACCCAGTACTTC.

This clonotype has just a few counts. The V and J genes are TRBV12-3 or TRBV12-4 and TRBJ2-3, with 8 bases that match TRBD2. CDR3 length: 15 amino acids. The junction had 8 bases not matched to a gene; V was cut back by 3 bases and J by 6 bases. The CDR3 reads CASSFSGGPGDTQYF. The CDR3 DNA is TGTGCCAGCAGTTTCTCGGGGGGGCCCGGGGATACGCAGTATTTT.